The 21 T cell receptor beta chains given below trace back to one sample, sequenced in a study of T cells in Graves' hyperthyroidism and ophthalmopathy. Amplified TCR beta CDR3 regions derived from RNA transcripts. A first-round RT-PCR of the TCR CDR3 used the HTBI primer set. One entry per CDR3 protein, called by TCRdb with MiXCR from the multiplex PCR reads. The table includes about 96,000 distinct CDR3 sequences, about half detected once. Sample: blood. Source of these receptors: a woman aged 40-49 years with Graves' hyperthyroidism.

This clonotype showed up many times. The CDR3 nucleotides read TGCGCCAGCAGCTTGAACAGCGGTCAAGAGACCCAGTACTTC. Encoded protein: CASSLNSGQETQYF. The gene calls are TRBV5-1 and TRBJ2-5, with D possibly TRBD2 on 5 matching bases. V was trimmed by 1 base and J by 2 bases, leaving 9 bases between them. Germline CDR1 and CDR2: SGHRS and YFSETQ. This CDR3 has 14 amino acids.

Regarding this clonotype: Because it lacks the conserved phenylalanine or tryptophan at the end, this CDR3 is likely a read error. The genes are TRBV7-6 and TRBJ2-3, with D possibly matching TRBD2 (6 bases). The ends were cut back, 1 base at V and 3 bases at J, with 11 bases in the middle. CDR1 is SGHVS, CDR2 FNYEAQ, per germline. CDR3 size: 15 residues. The CDR3 bases are TGTGCCAGCAGCTTAGTGCGGGGAATGACAGATACGCAGTATCTT. Translated, it gives CASSLVRGMTDTQYL.

The rearrangement links TRBV20-1 to TRBJ1-4, with TRBD1 matching 8 bases. V shed 5 bases, J shed 8 bases, and the junction held 10 bases outside the gene matches. The CDR3 covers 14 residues. The germline gives CDR1 DFQATT, CDR2 SNEGSKA (reference sequence). Here the CDR3 reads CSAPGQEITEKLFF. Here the CDR3 DNA reads TGCAGTGCTCCGGGACAGGAGATCACCGAAAAACTGTTTTTT.

The V call is TRBV20-1, the J call TRBJ2-5; 10 nucleotides match TRBD1. The germline V gene has CDR1 DFQATT and CDR2 SNEGSKA (reference sequence). The CDR3 has 16 amino acids. Trimming at V came to 1 base and at J to 9 bases, leaving 14 bases not matched to a gene. CDR3 in amino acids: CSARVKGQGDHQPQYF. The DNA of the CDR3 is TGCAGTGCTAGAGTAAAAGGACAGGGGGACCATCAGCCCCAGTACTTC.

Regarding this clonotype: At one end the junction does not follow the germline gene, possibly because of a read error. The chain employs TRBV10-3 and TRBJ2-7, with D uncertain. Looked up from germline, CDR1 is ENHRY and CDR2 is SYGVKD. This CDR3 is built from 13 residues. The DNA for the CDR3 is TGTGCCGTCAGCGAGTTGCACGGCCACGAGCAGTACTTC. Protein product: CAVSELHGHEQYF.

The chain employs TRBV9 and TRBJ2-7; D tentatively reads TRBD1 or TRBD2 (5 bases each). This CDR3 has 15 residues. The germline V gene encodes CDR1 SGDLS and CDR2 YYNGEE. V was shortened by 7 bases and J by 2 bases, with 19 bases between the two germline ends. The DNA of the CDR3 is TGTGCCAGCGGCCAAGATCGGGGCAGGACCTACGAGCAGTACTTC. This codes for CASGQDRGRTYEQYF.

This clonotype showed up just once. The chain links TRBV7-9 to TRBJ1-2; D uncertain. The V end lost 1 base, the J end lost 4 bases, and 7 bases lay between the germline ends. CDR1 is SEHNR and CDR2 is FQNEAQ in the germline V gene (reference sequence). The CDR3 totals 13 residues. CDR3 sequence (DNA): TGTGCCAGCAGCTTAGACCGGAGCTATGGCTACACCTTC. Protein: CASSLDRSYGYTF.

This clonotype was found a few times. The chain carries TRBV20-1 and TRBJ1-6; perhaps TRBD1 as D (6 bases). In germline, CDR1 is DFQATT, CDR2 SNEGSKA (reference sequence). The CDR3 is made up of 15 amino acids. Trimming removed 6 bases at V and 0 bases at J, with 12 bases between. In DNA, the CDR3 is TGCAGTGCCATTGGGACACTCTCCTATAATTCACCCCTCCACTTT. Translated: CSAIGTLSYNSPLHF.

Remarks on this clonotype: This may stem from a read error, because a much larger clone lies one nucleotide away. The chain joins TRBV19 to TRBJ2-7, with D tentatively TRBD2 (6 bases). The CDR3 extends over 15 amino acids. With 7 bases removed from V and 6 bases from J, the gap between germline ends came to 22 bases. Per germline, CDR1 LNHDA and CDR2 SQIVND (reference sequence). The CDR3 here is CASKRTVGGLAEQYF. CDR3 bases: TGTGCCAGTAAAAGAACTGTGGGGGGACTTGCCGAGCAGTACTTC.

The rearrangement uses TRBV10-3 and TRBJ2-7; TRBD1 aligns across 9 bases. Germline lookup yields CDR1 ENHRY and CDR2 SYGVKD. CDR3 length: 13 residues. J gave up 5 bases and V 9 bases, and 8 bases lay outside the gene matches. The CDR3 loop reads CAIQTGGRDEQYF. The CDR3 DNA follows: TGTGCCATTCAAACAGGGGGCAGGGACGAGCAGTACTTC.

This clonotype has a count of ten or more. The rearrangement uses TRBV4-2 and TRBJ1-1, with D possibly TRBD1 on 5 matching bases. CDR1 is LGHNA, CDR2 YNFKEQ, per germline. The CDR3 has 15 amino acids. Trimming took 2 bases from V and 0 from J, leaving 10 bases between them. The CDR3 loop is CASSQTDRMNTEAFF. The CDR3 coding sequence is TGTGCCAGCAGCCAAACAGACAGAATGAACACTGAAGCTTTCTTT.

The chain employs TRBV7-2 and TRBJ1-2, with D perhaps matching TRBD1 (6 bases). Between the trimmed V and J ends, which lost 5 bases and 12 bases, there was a span of 28 bases. CDR3 length: 16 amino acids. Germline lookup yields CDR1 SGHTA and CDR2 FQGNSA. The CDR3 nucleotides are TGTGCCAGCAGCCGGGCGGGGACGGGGGCCCGAGGGGGAAACACCTTC. As protein: CASSRAGTGARGGNTF.

This clonotype was seen only a few times. The chain links TRBV7-9 to TRBJ2-7, with 9 bases identical to TRBD1. The CDR3 has 13 amino acids. The germline gives CDR1 SEHNR, CDR2 FQNEAQ (reference sequence). V dropped 1 base and J dropped 5; count of bases not matched to a gene: 0. DNA for the CDR3: TGTGCCAGCAGCTTAGGGGACAGGGACGAGCAGTACTTC. It encodes CASSLGDRDEQYF.

A few counts support this clonotype. The gene calls are TRBV29-1 and TRBJ2-2; 7 bases align to TRBD1. The CDR3 loop spans 14 amino acids. V lost 4 bases and J lost 1; bases outside the gene matches: 3. CDR1 and CDR2 (germline): SQVTM, ANQGSEA. In nucleotides, the CDR3 is TGCAGCGTTGCGTGGACAGGGAACACCGGGGAGCTGTTTTTT. Translating it yields CSVAWTGNTGELFF.

This clonotype was detected ten times or more. The gene calls are TRBV20-1 and TRBJ2-5, with 7 bases matching TRBD2. Looked up from germline, CDR1 is DFQATT and CDR2 is SNEGSKA (reference sequence). There are 12 residues in the CDR3. V dropped 6 bases and J dropped 5; count of bases not matched to a gene: 6. CDR3 sequence reads: CSALRLAETQYF. The CDR3 bases are TGCAGTGCCTTGAGACTAGCCGAGACCCAGTACTTC.

Many counts were recorded for this clonotype. The rearrangement uses TRBV20-1 and TRBJ1-2, with 10 bases lining up with TRBD1. Trimming at V came to 3 bases and at J to 1 base, leaving 8 bases not matched to a gene. The germline V gene has CDR1 DFQATT and CDR2 SNEGSKA (reference sequence). The CDR3 is made up of 16 amino acids. The CDR3 reads CSASRTGGSYNYGYTF. CDR3 DNA: TGCAGTGCTAGCCGGACAGGGGGTTCCTATAACTATGGCTACACCTTC.

This clonotype has only a few counts. The CDR3 region has the DNA TGCAGCTTGGAAAGGGGCTCCTACGAGCAGTACTTC. Translation: CSLERGSYEQYF. J is TRBJ2-7 and V is TRBV29-1; D may be TRBD1 (5 bases). Germline CDR1 reads SQVTM; CDR2 reads ANQGSEA. The CDR3 loop spans 12 amino acids. The ends were cut back, 8 bases at V and 0 bases at J, with 11 bases in the middle.

A note on this clonotype: This could be a read error, since a much larger clone is one nucleotide away. In this CDR3 the conserved last residue, phenylalanine or tryptophan, is missing, so a read error is likely. The CDR3 reads CASSSPLAGFETQYL. The CDR3 coding sequence is TGCGCCAGCAGTTCCCCACTAGCGGGGTTTGAGACCCAGTACCTC. The chain links TRBV5-1 to TRBJ2-5; TRBD2 matches 10 bases. V lost 5 bases, J lost 5 bases, and 9 bases stayed unmatched. The length of the CDR3 is 15 residues. The germline V gene has CDR1 SGHRS and CDR2 YFSETQ.

The chain is built from TRBV25-1 and TRBJ1-2; 7 bases agree with TRBD1. The germline gives CDR1 MGHDK, CDR2 SYGVNS. The CDR3 contains 14 residues. V lost 8 bases to trimming and J lost 9 bases; unmatched junction nucleotides: 15. The CDR3 region has the DNA TGTGCCAGCCAAAGGCGGACAGGCCCGACGCGCTACACCTTC. It yields the protein CASQRRTGPTRYTF.

This chain links TRBV29-1 with TRBJ1-4; D remains unclear. This CDR3 is 12 amino acids long. Trimming stripped 3 bases from V and 2 bases from J, with 4 bases between. Per the germline V gene, CDR1 is SQVTM and CDR2 is ANQGSEA. The DNA of the CDR3 is TGCAGCGTTGAGGCGACTAATGAAAAACTGTTTTTT. This codes for CSVEATNEKLFF.

This clonotype appeared once. The chain employs TRBV20-1 and TRBJ1-5; D is possibly TRBD1 (5 bases). Germline V gene lookup returns CDR1 DFQATT and CDR2 SNEGSKA (reference sequence). This CDR3 region has 13 residues. Trimming shortened V by 3 bases and J by 2 bases, and 8 bases separated the two germline ends. The CDR3 sequence is CSASQGGNQPQHF. CDR3 sequence (DNA): TGCAGTGCTAGTCAGGGAGGCAATCAGCCCCAGCATTTT.